These T cell receptor beta chains were read from a single sample in a study of blood T cell repertoires in COVID-19. Profiling relied on immunoSEQ multiplex PCR, and the TCRdb table lists in-frame clones only, not all of them. The top ten clones hold about a fifth of a sample with roughly 350,000 clones, under 95% of them seen once. The sample consisted of PBMCs or T cells enriched from blood (not recorded which). All receptors derive from a woman aged 30 to 39 who had recovered from COVID-19. The CDR3 runs from the conserved cysteine through the conserved F or W. D genes are given only for firm matches. Size is stated for part of the rows, as once, few or many counts, or as a class when the clone is expanded.

D	size	length	V	J	CDR3	DNA
TRBD1	.	15	TRBV6-1	TRBJ1-4	CASSEMRTGTEKLFF	TGTGCCAGCAGTGAAATGAGGACAGGGACTGAAAAACTGTTTTTT
.	.	16	TRBV4-2	TRBJ1-3	CASSPMTTVSGNTIYF	TGTGCCAGCAGCCCAATGACGACAGTCTCTGGAAACACCATATATTTT
TRBD1	.	15	TRBV6-6	TRBJ1-1	CASSYWDRVNTEAFF	TGTGCCAGCAGTTACTGGGACAGGGTCAACACTGAAGCTTTCTTT
TRBD1	once	16	TRBV4-3	TRBJ2-2	CASSQGTGEMSGELFF	TGCGCCAGCAGCCAAGGGACAGGGGAAATGTCCGGGGAGCTGTTTTTT
TRBD2	.	15	TRBV2	TRBJ2-3	CASSSGLAGTDTQYF	TGTGCCAGCAGTTCTGGACTAGCGGGAACAGATACGCAGTATTTT
TRBD1	.	14	TRBV7-2	TRBJ1-2	CASSLSGGDYGYTF	TGTGCCAGCAGCTTATCAGGGGGCGACTATGGCTACACCTTC
TRBD2	once	17	TRBV28	TRBJ2-2	CASNPETSGAYTGELFF	TGTGCCAGCAACCCCGAGACTAGCGGGGCCTACACCGGGGAGCTGTTTTTT
TRBD2	once	15	TRBV13	TRBJ2-1	CASGTGLAGYNEQFF	TGTGCCAGCGGAACAGGACTAGCAGGCTACAATGAGCAGTTCTTC
.	once	13	TRBV19	TRBJ1-1	CASSLGVSTEAFF	TGTGCCAGTAGTCTCGGGGTGAGCACTGAAGCTTTCTTT
.	.	16	TRBV10-3	TRBJ1-2	CAISESGRGVSDGYTF	TGTGCCATCAGTGAGTCAGGGCGGGGTGTAAGCGATGGCTACACCTTC
TRBD2	.	13	TRBV6-5	TRBJ2-2	CASSKAGVGELFF	TGTGCCAGCAGCAAAGCGGGGGTCGGGGAGCTGTTTTTT
.	.	14	TRBV3-1/TRBV3-2	TRBJ1-1	CASSYQGTIAEAFF	TGTGCCAGCAGCTATCAGGGGACGATTGCTGAAGCTTTCTTT
.	.	15	TRBV9	TRBJ2-1	CASSPASSSYNEQFF	TGTGCCAGCAGCCCCGCTAGCAGCTCCTACAATGAGCAGTTCTTC
TRBD1	few	12	TRBV19	TRBJ1-1	CASIDRGRKAFF	TGTGCCAGTATAGACAGGGGGCGAAAAGCTTTCTTT
.	.	12	TRBV12-3/TRBV12-4	TRBJ2-2	CASSLNTGELFF	TGTGCCAGCAGTCTTAACACCGGGGAGCTGTTTTTT
TRBD1	.	14	TRBV2	TRBJ1-1	CASRSRGENTEAFF	TGTGCCAGCAGATCCAGGGGGGAAAACACTGAAGCTTTCTTT